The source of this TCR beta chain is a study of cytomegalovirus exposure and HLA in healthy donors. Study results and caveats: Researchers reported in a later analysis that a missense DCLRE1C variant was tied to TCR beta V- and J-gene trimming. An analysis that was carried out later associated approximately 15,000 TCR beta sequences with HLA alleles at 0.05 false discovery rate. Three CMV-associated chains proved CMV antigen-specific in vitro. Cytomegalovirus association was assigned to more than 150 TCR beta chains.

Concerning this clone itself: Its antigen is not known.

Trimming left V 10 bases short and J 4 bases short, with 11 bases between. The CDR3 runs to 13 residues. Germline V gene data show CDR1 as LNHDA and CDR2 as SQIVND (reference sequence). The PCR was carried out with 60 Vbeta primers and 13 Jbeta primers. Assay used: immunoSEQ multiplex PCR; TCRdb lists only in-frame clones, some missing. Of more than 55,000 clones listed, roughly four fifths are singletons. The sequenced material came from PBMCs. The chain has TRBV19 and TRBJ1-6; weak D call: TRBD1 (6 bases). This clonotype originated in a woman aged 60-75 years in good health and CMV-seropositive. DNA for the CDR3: TGTGCCACTAGCAGGGGTTATAATTCACCCCTCCACTTT. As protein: CATSRGYNSPLHF.